A single sample is the source of the 3 T cell receptor beta chains below, sequenced in a study of blood T cell repertoires in COVID-19. Libraries were prepared by immunoSEQ multiplex PCR; TCRdb keeps only in-frame clonotypes and omits some of them. Among 130,000 or so clones listed, around 81% were seen once. Sequenced material: peripheral blood. These receptors were collected from a woman aged 55-75 years with active or convalescent COVID-19.

A few counts support this clone. The CDR3 loop reads CASSYLRGGQETQYF. For the CDR3, the DNA is TGTGCCAGCAGTTACTTGCGGGGGGGCCAAGAGACCCAGTACTTC. The chain couples TRBV6-6 to TRBJ2-5, with 9 positions matching TRBD2. Germline values: CDR1 MNHNY, CDR2 SVGAGI (reference sequence). V lost 1 base, J lost 1 base, and 1 base stayed unmatched. This CDR3 spans 15 amino acids.

The rearrangement uses TRBV3-1 (or the pseudogene TRBV3-2) and TRBJ2-1, with TRBD2 matching over 10 bases. Germline trimming cut 4 bases from V and 3 bases from J; bases unmatched to any gene: 6. CDR3 length: 16 amino acids. Germline V gene sequence: CDR1 LGHDT, CDR2 YNNKEL (reference sequence). In DNA, the CDR3 is TGTGCCAGCAGCCTCTTAGCGGGGGGTGACTACAATGAGCAGTTCTTC. This encodes CASSLLAGGDYNEQFF.

The V and J genes are TRBV2 and TRBJ1-1; D perhaps matches TRBD1 (6 bases). Germline CDR1 SNHLY, CDR2 FYNNEI. With 2 bases removed from V and 7 bases from J, the gap between germline ends came to 14 bases. This CDR3 comprises 14 residues. CDR3 region: CASSEMAGGGEAFF. DNA for the CDR3: TGTGCCAGCAGTGAAATGGCTGGGGGCGGTGAAGCTTTCTTT. Full variable domain (rest looked up from reference TRBV2 and TRBJ1-1): EPEVTQTPSHQVTQMGQEVILRCVPISNHLYFYWYRQILGQKVEFLVSFYNNEISEKSEIFDDQFSVERPDGSNFTLKIRSTKLEDSAMYFCASSEMAGGGEAFFGQGTRLTVV.